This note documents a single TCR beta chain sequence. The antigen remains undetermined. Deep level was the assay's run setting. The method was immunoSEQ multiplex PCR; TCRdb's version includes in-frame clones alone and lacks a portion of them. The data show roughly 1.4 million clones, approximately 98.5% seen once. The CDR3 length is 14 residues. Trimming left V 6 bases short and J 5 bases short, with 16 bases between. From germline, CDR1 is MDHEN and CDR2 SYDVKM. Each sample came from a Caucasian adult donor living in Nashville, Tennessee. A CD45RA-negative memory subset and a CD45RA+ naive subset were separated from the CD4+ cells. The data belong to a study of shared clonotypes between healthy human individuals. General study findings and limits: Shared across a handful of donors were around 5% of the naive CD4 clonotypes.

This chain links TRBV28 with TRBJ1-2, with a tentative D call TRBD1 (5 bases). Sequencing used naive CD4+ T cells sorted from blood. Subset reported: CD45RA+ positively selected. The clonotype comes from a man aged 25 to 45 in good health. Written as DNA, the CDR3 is TGTGCCAGCAGCCGCATCGGGGGGGGTTATGGCTACACCTTC. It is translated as CASSRIGGGYGYTF.